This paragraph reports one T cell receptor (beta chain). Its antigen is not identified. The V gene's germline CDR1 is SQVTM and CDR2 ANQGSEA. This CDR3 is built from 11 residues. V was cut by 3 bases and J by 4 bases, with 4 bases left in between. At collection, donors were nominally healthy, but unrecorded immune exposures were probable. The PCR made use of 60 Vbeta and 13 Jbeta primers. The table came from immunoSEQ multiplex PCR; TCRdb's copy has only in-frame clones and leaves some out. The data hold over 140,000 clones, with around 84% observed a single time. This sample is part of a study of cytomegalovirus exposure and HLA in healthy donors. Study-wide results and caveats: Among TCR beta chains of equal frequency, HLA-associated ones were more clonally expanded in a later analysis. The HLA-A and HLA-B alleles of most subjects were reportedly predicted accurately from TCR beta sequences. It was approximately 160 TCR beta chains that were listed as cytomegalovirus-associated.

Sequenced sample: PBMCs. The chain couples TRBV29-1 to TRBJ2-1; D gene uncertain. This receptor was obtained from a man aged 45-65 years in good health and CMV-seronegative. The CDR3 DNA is TGCAGCGTTGACGGGTACAATGAGCAGTTCTTC. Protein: CSVDGYNEQFF.